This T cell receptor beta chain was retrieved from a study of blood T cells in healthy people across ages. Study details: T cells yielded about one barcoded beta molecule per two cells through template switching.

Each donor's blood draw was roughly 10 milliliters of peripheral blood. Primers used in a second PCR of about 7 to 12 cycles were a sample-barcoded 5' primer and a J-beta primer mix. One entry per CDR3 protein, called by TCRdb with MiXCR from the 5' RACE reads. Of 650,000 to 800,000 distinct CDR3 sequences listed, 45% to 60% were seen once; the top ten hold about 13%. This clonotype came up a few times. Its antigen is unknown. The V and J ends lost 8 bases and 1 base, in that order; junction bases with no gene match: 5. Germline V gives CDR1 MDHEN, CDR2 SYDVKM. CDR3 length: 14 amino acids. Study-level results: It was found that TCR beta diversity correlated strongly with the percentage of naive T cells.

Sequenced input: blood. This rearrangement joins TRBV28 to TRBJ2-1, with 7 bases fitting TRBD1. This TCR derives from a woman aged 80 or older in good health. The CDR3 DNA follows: TGTGCCAGCCGATGGACAGGTTCCTACAATGAGCAGTTCTTC. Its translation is CASRWTGSYNEQFF.